This TCR beta chain was profiled in a study of CD8 T cells in Susac syndrome. RNA was extracted with the RNeasy kit, and a quantity of about 0.45 to 1 ug was reverse transcribed using random hexamers. Amplification of TCR beta CDR3 spanned 54 Vbeta and 13 Jbeta via immunoSEQ multiplex PCR. TCRdb ran MiXCR on the immunoSEQ multiplex PCR reads and lists one entry per CDR3 protein. The data show fewer than 250,000 distinct CDR3 sequences, about 90% seen once. Sequencing of TCR beta was performed on blood CD8+ and CD4+ T cells. TEMRA cells were FACS-enriched, unlike CD8+ and CD4+ T cells, which were negatively isolated. CDR1 and CDR2 (germline): LGHDT, YNNKEL (reference sequence). The CDR3 runs 15 residues. V was trimmed by 4 bases and J by 5 bases, leaving 17 bases between them.

The specimen sequenced was CD8+ T cells from PBMCs. The chain employs TRBV3-1 and TRBJ1-1, with D possibly being TRBD1 (5 bases). This receptor was obtained from a human donor with multiple sclerosis. The CDR3: CASSLGVFGGTEAFF. The CDR3, as DNA: TGTGCCAGCAGCCTAGGTGTTTTTGGGGGGACTGAAGCTTTCTTT. Full variable domain (outside the CDR3, taken from reference TRBV3-1 and TRBJ1-1): DTAVSQTPKYLVTQMGNDKSIKCEQNLGHDTMYWYKQDSKKFLKIMFSYNNKELIINETVPNRFSPKSPDKAHLNLHINSLELGDSAVYFCASSLGVFGGTEAFFGQGTRLTVV.